The 9 T cell receptor beta chains in this list originate from one sample, sequenced in a study of shared clonotypes between healthy human individuals. Method: immunoSEQ multiplex PCR; TCRdb's copy keeps in-frame clones and lacks some. The sample includes roughly 760,000 clones, over 65% of them seen just once. Sequenced input: memory CD4+ T cells sorted from blood. The subset was: CD45RA-negative fraction. Source of these receptors: a woman in her thirties in good health.

The rearrangement links TRBV7-9 to TRBJ2-6, with TRBD1 identical over 8 bases. The CDR3 totals 19 residues. The V gene's germline CDR1 is SEHNR and CDR2 FQNEAQ (reference sequence). Trimming at V came to 4 bases and at J to 3 bases, leaving 14 bases not matched to a gene. The CDR3 region has the DNA TGTGCCAGCAGCTCTAGACAGGGGACCCCCTGGGGTGGGGCCAACGTCCTGACTTTC. This translates into CASSSRQGTPWGGANVLTF.

Worth noting for this clone: Other DNA sequences from this sample encode an identical CDR3 as well. This chain uses TRBV2 with TRBJ2-7; 7 bases fit TRBD1. This CDR3 comprises 12 residues. Looked up from germline, CDR1 is SNHLY and CDR2 is FYNNEI. Trimming cost V 7 bases and J 4 bases; bases outside gene matches: 4. The CDR3 DNA reads as TGTGCCAGCACGGGACAGTCTTACGAGCAGTACTTC. It is translated as CASTGQSYEQYF.

CDR3 in amino acids: CASSTDRDPHFMSNTEAFF. The CDR3 DNA follows: TGTGCCAGCAGCACGGACAGGGATCCCCACTTCATGTCGAACACTGAAGCTTTCTTT. The chain couples TRBV11-2 to TRBJ1-1, with 8 bases matching TRBD1. Germline V CDR1 and CDR2: SGHAT, FQNNGV. J was trimmed by 1 base and V by 5 bases; bases with no gene match: 18. This CDR3 is 19 amino acids long. The variable domain in full, with the rest retrieved from reference TRBV11-2 and TRBJ1-1, is EAGVAQSPRYKIIEKRQSVAFWCNPISGHATLYWYQQILGQGPKLLIQFQNNGVVDDSQLPKDRFSAERLKGVDSTLKIQPAKLEDSAVYLCASSTDRDPHFMSNTEAFFGQGTRLTVV.

The chain recombines TRBV19 with TRBJ2-1; tentative D call: TRBD2 (5 bases). CDR1 and CDR2 (germline): LNHDA, SQIVND (reference sequence). V was cut by 5 bases and J by 8 bases, with 19 bases left in between. The CDR3 extends over 15 amino acids. This CDR3 reads CASSFEGVNGDEQFF. DNA of the CDR3: TGTGCCAGTAGTTTCGAGGGAGTAAATGGGGATGAGCAGTTCTTC.

The chain employs TRBV6-1 and TRBJ1-3; 7 bases line up with TRBD1. The germline gives CDR1 MNHNS, CDR2 SASEGT. The length of the CDR3 is 14 residues. Losses at the gene ends were 6 bases for V and 2 bases for J; bases not matched to a gene: 4. CDR3 DNA: TGTGCCAGCAGCCTGGACAGGACTGGAAACACCATATATTTT. It yields the protein CASSLDRTGNTIYF.

In nucleotides, the CDR3 is TGTGCCAGCAGCAAGATTACACCCACAGATACGCAGTATTTT. It is translated as CASSKITPTDTQYF. This sequence joins TRBV5-4 and TRBJ2-3; no clear D gene. Deletions cut 4 bases from V and 2 bases from J, with 11 bases between. Per the germline V gene, CDR1 is SGHNT and CDR2 is YYREEE (reference sequence). CDR3 length: 14 amino acids. Full variable domain (remainder filled in from reference TRBV5-4 and TRBJ2-3): ETGVTQSPTHLIKTRGQQVTLRCSSQSGHNTVSWYQQALGQGPQFIFQYYREEENGRGNFPPRFSGLQFPNYSSELNVNALELDDSALYLCASSKITPTDTQYFGPGTRLTVL.

The chain couples TRBV28 to TRBJ2-3, with D perhaps TRBD1 (7 bases). Germline lookup yields CDR1 MDHEN and CDR2 SYDVKM. Between the trimmed V and J ends, which lost 11 bases and 4 bases, there was a span of 13 bases. The CDR3 has 12 amino acids. The CDR3 is CASRGAADTQYF. The CDR3 DNA is TGTGCCTCCAGGGGGGCGGCAGATACGCAGTATTTT. The full variable domain, in which reference TRBV28 and TRBJ2-3 provide the parts outside the CDR3, is DVKVTQSSRYLVKRTGEKVFLECVQDMDHENMFWYRQDPGLGLRLIYFSYDVKMKEKGDIPEGYSVSREKKERFSLILESASTNQTSMYLCASRGAADTQYFGPGTRLTVL.

With respect to this clone: One base away lies a much larger clone, so this may be a sequencing read error. Distinct nucleotide sequences in the sample also encode this CDR3. The rearrangement uses TRBV7-6 and TRBJ1-1; D is unresolved. Trimming removed 5 bases at V and 3 bases at J, with 10 bases between. CDR1 SGHVS and CDR2 FNYEAQ come from the germline V gene. The CDR3 is 13 residues long. The CDR3 here is CASSPQRDTEAFF. CDR3 coding DNA: TGTGCCAGCAGCCCGCAAAGGGACACTGAAGCTTTCTTT.

This clone has more than one count but fewer than ten. This chain uses TRBV4-2 with TRBJ2-5; 12 bases match TRBD2. CDR3 length: 16 amino acids. The germline V gene has CDR1 LGHNA and CDR2 YNFKEQ. Losses at the gene ends were 0 bases for V and 4 bases for J; bases not matched to a gene: 3. Here the CDR3 DNA reads TGTGCCAGCAGCCAAGATGAGACTAGCGGGAGAGAGACCCAGTACTTC. It translates to CASSQDETSGRETQYF.